Only a few counts were recorded for the clone carrying this T cell receptor (beta chain). The record originates from a study of regulatory T cells in long-lasting Graves disease. The time point is: persistent/refractory GD, antithyroid drugs over 5 years with positive TRAb. Scientists built the TCR library using RNA that was extracted from PBMCs. For TCR beta, libraries came from iRepertoire HTBI primers and Arm-PCR of CDR3 regions. TCRdb reprocessed the multiplex PCR reads via MiXCR and lists one record per CDR3 protein. The sample has over 450,000 distinct CDR3 sequences, roughly 21% seen once; the top ten hold 6.5% to 9%. Trimming cost V 3 bases and J 4 bases; bases outside gene matches: 13. Germline CDR1 reads DFQATT; CDR2 reads SNEGSKA (reference sequence). The CDR3 extends over 16 amino acids.

The rearrangement joins TRBV20-1 to TRBJ2-7, with 9 bases that match TRBD1. This sequence was found in a female donor with Graves disease. This specimen was peripheral blood mononuclear cells (PBMCs), taken when the disease was refractory, from a patient treated with antithyroid drugs. CDR3 coding DNA: TGCAGTGCTAGTAACCGGGACAGGGTGAATCCGTACGAGCAGTACTTC. Amino acid sequence: CSASNRDRVNPYEQYF.